These 6 T cell receptor beta chains came from one sample sequenced in a study of T cells in Graves' hyperthyroidism and ophthalmopathy. Amplified TCR beta CDR3 regions derived from RNA transcripts. First-round RT-PCR with HTBI primers amplified the TCR CDR3 region. TCRdb re-derived calls from the multiplex PCR reads in MiXCR, one entry per CDR3 protein. Of a few hundred thousand distinct CDR3 sequences in the sample, about a fifth are singletons; the top ten hold 3.7%. The source material was blood. These TCRs come from a woman aged 18-29 years with Graves' hyperthyroidism.

In this sample, this clonotype turned up many times. A read error may account for a junction end that differs from germline. The chain employs TRBV2 and TRBJ2-5; 7 nucleotides line up with TRBD1. The CDR3 loop spans 14 amino acids. Germline V gene lookup returns CDR1 SNHLY and CDR2 FYNNEI. The CDR3 is CASRDDRDQETQYF. The CDR3 DNA reads as TGTGCCAGCAGAGACGACAGGGACCAGGAGACCCAGTACTTC.

Ten or more counts support this clonotype. The chain couples TRBV30 to TRBJ2-5; D gene uncertain. V was cut by 0 bases and J by 5 bases, with 4 bases left in between. The length of the CDR3 is 11 residues. The germline V gene encodes CDR1 GTSNPN and CDR2 SVGIG (reference sequence). The CDR3 here is CAWSVFETQYF. CDR3 coding DNA: TGTGCCTGGAGTGTATTTGAGACCCAGTACTTC.

This clonotype was seen repeatedly, ten times or more. The chain has TRBV27 and TRBJ1-5, with 7 nucleotides matching TRBD1. J lost 4 bases, V lost 5 bases, and 8 bases had no gene match. CDR3 length: 15 amino acids. Germline lookup yields CDR1 MNHEY and CDR2 SMNVEV (reference sequence). The DNA of the CDR3 is TGTGCCAGCAGTACCTACAGGGGACCAAATCAGCCCCAGCATTTT. Translating gives CASSTYRGPNQPQHF.

In this sample, this clonotype turned up many times. The CDR3 bases are TGTGCCAGCAGTTTCGGGGGCTGGTACGAGCAGTACTTC. This codes for CASSFGGWYEQYF. The rearrangement links TRBV28 to TRBJ2-7; D may be TRBD1 or TRBD2 (6 bases each). Between the trimmed V and J ends, which lost 3 bases and 4 bases, there was a span of 10 bases. Germline CDR1 reads MDHEN; CDR2 reads SYDVKM. The CDR3 runs to 13 residues.

This clonotype was counted at least ten times. The chain has TRBV20-1 and TRBJ2-7; D uncertain. The germline V gene encodes CDR1 DFQATT and CDR2 SNEGSKA (reference sequence). Between the trimmed V and J ends, which lost 6 bases and 2 bases, there was a span of 11 bases. The CDR3 runs to 12 residues. CDR3 nucleotide sequence: TGCAGTGCGGGCCCCAGCACCTACGAGCAGTACTTC. This gives the protein CSAGPSTYEQYF.

The chain couples TRBV15 to TRBJ2-5; the D is unclear. V lost 0 bases and J lost 3, with 5 bases in between. CDR3 length: 13 residues. Germline V lookup: CDR1 LNHNV, CDR2 YYDKDF (reference sequence). This chain's CDR3 is CATSRDGKETQYF. The CDR3 bases are TGTGCCACCAGCAGAGATGGAAAAGAGACCCAGTACTTC.